The rows below give T cell receptor beta chains drawn from one sample of a study of kidney transplant recipient with SARS-CoV-2 infection. TCRdb redid the calling of the reads with MiXCR, one entry per CDR3 protein. This table has under 250,000 distinct CDR3 sequences, more than 25% appearing once. The specimen comprised a blood sample, sampled at baseline and on roughly day 120 from a kidney transplant recipient. These receptors all stem from a male patient between 25 and 40 years old who had COVID-19 and was a kidney transplant recipient. Some T cells may originate from the graft donor. Both conserved end residues are part of each CDR3. D genes are given only for firm matches. Size is omitted from some rows. Given values are once, few, many or a class for expanded clones.

J | V | D | size | CDR3 | DNA
TRBJ1-6 | TRBV6-6 | NA | many | CASSYSTTGPYNSPLHF | TGTGCCAGCAGTTACTCGACAACAGGGCCCTATAATTCACCCCTCCACTTT
TRBJ2-7 | TRBV4-1 | NA | many | CASSQDRQGQSVSYEQYF | TGCGCCAGCAGCCAAGATAGGCAGGGCCAGAGCGTCTCCTACGAGCAGTACTTC
TRBJ2-1 | TRBV5-8 | NA | NA | CASTWGPDRYNEQFF | TGTGCCAGCACCTGGGGTCCGGACCGTTACAATGAGCAGTTCTTC
TRBJ1-2 | TRBV10-1 | NA | many | CASSPARRSRKTYGYTF | TGCGCCAGCAGTCCTGCCAGAAGATCGCGAAAGACCTATGGCTACACCTTC
TRBJ1-1 | TRBV7-2 | NA | NA | CASNPERWSTEAFF | TGTGCCAGCAACCCGGAAAGATGGAGCACTGAAGCTTTCTTT
TRBJ1-3 | TRBV11-2 | TRBD1 | NA | CASSLQGQGRSGSIDTIYF | TGTGCCAGCAGCTTACAGGGACAGGGGCGATCGGGCTCTATAGACACCATATATTTT
TRBJ2-7 | TRBV7-6 | TRBD2 | many | CASSATSSGFEQYF | TGTGCCAGCAGCGCCACCTCTAGCGGGTTCGAGCAGTACTTC
TRBJ1-4 | TRBV19 | NA | many | CASSMDQGGIAAREKLFF | TGTGCCAGTAGTATGGACCAGGGAGGAATCGCGGCCCGAGAAAAACTGTTTTTT
TRBJ2-2 | TRBV20-1 | TRBD2 | NA | CNTRYGRANTGELFF | TGCAATACTCGTTACGGGAGGGCGAACACCGGGGAGCTGTTTTTT
TRBJ2-1 | TRBV29-1 | NA | many | CSADMYNEQFF | TGCAGCGCTGACATGTACAATGAGCAGTTCTTC
TRBJ1-2 | TRBV5-4 | NA | many | CASLEIVPGKTYGYTF | TGTGCCAGCCTCGAGATCGTACCAGGAAAGACCTATGGCTACACCTTC
TRBJ1-5 | TRBV6-5 | TRBD1 | many | CASSSGQGLRQPQHF | TGTGCCAGCAGCTCGGGACAGGGGCTAAGGCAGCCCCAGCATTTT
TRBJ1-1 | TRBV21-1 | NA | many | CASSAQTSTGGFLNTEAFF | TGTGCCAGCAGCGCTCAAACATCGACAGGGGGGTTTTTGAACACTGAAGCTTTCTTT
TRBJ2-7 | TRBV7-8 | NA | many | CASSEPLAYEQYF | TGTGCCAGCAGCGAGCCACTAGCCTACGAGCAGTACTTC
TRBJ1-2 | TRBV28 | NA | many | CASSSGFVYGYTF | TGTGCCAGCAGTTCGGGATTCGTCTATGGCTACACCTTC
TRBJ2-7 | TRBV2 | NA | many | CALPPSGRAYEQYF | TGTGCCCTACCGCCCAGCGGACGAGCCTACGAGCAGTACTTC
TRBJ2-3 | TRBV9 | TRBD1 | few | CASSTGTGGPTLTDTQYF | TGTGCCAGCAGTACCGGGACAGGGGGCCCTACACTCACAGATACGCAGTATTTT
TRBJ2-2 | TRBV4-2 | NA | many | CASSPNPGTNTGELFF | TGTGCCAGCAGCCCCAACCCGGGGACGAACACCGGGGAGCTGTTTTTT
TRBJ2-3 | TRBV7-2 | NA | many | CATQDGGPTQYF | TGTGCCACCCAAGATGGGGGACCAACGCAGTATTTT
TRBJ2-7 | TRBV3-1 | NA | many | CASSCGPSHFVLDEQYF | TGTGCCAGCAGCTGTGGACCGTCCCATTTCGTGTTAGACGAGCAGTACTTC
TRBJ2-5 | TRBV11-2 | TRBD1 | many | CASRVGQGSSQETQYF | TGTGCCAGCAGGGTAGGACAGGGGTCCTCCCAAGAGACCCAGTACTTC
TRBJ2-2 | TRBV29-1 | NA | NA | CSFGWNTGELFF | TGCAGCTTTGGATGGAACACCGGGGAGCTGTTTTTT
TRBJ1-1 | TRBV4-1 | NA | many | CASSVKGVGNTEAFF | TGCGCCAGCAGCGTTAAGGGGGTGGGGAACACTGAAGCTTTCTTT
TRBJ2-1 | TRBV7-9 | TRBD1 | many | CASSLEGQTNEQFF | TGTGCCAGCAGCTTAGAGGGACAGACCAATGAGCAGTTCTTC
TRBJ1-6 | TRBV7-6 | NA | many | CASSLEPNSPLHF | TGTGCCAGCAGCTTAGAGCCAAATTCACCCCTCCACTTT
TRBJ2-3 | TRBV4-1 | NA | few | CASSQGAPDTQYF | TGCGCCAGCAGCCAAGGAGCACCCGATACGCAGTATTTT
TRBJ1-5 | TRBV6-5 | NA | many | CASSHGGGDNQPQHF | TGTGCCAGCAGCCACGGGGGGGGTGATAATCAGCCCCAGCATTTT